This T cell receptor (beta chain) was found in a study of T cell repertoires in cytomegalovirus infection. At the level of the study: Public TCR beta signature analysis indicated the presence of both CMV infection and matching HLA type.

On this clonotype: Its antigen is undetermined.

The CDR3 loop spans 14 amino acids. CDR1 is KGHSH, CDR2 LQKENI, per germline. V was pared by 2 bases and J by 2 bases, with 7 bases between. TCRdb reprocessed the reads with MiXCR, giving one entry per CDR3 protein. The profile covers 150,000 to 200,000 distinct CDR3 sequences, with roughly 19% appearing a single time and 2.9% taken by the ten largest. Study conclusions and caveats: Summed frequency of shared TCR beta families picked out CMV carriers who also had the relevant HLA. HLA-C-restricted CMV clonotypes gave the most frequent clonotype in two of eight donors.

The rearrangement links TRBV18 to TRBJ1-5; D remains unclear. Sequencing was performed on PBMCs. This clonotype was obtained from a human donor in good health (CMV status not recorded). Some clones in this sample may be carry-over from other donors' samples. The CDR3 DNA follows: TGTGCCAGCTCACCAGGGTTTGGCAATCAGCCCCAGCATTTT. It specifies CASSPGFGNQPQHF.